What follows is one TCR beta chain and its context. Its target is not known. This same CDR3 is encoded by further DNA sequences in the sample. This specimen belongs to a study of shared clonotypes between healthy human individuals. The study, taken as a whole, reports: Estimated richness values were generally larger in naive subsets than in memory subsets.

Sequencing used immunoSEQ multiplex PCR; TCRdb keeps in-frame clones, though not all of them. The sample lists 550,000 to 800,000 clones, 74% occurring once. This receptor was identified in a woman aged 30 to 39 in good health. The sample was memory CD4+ T cells sorted from blood. Subset defined: CD45RA-negative fraction.

The CDR3 DNA is TGCGCCAGCAGTGAAGGCCTCTACAATGAGCAGTTCTTC. Protein sequence: CASSEGLYNEQFF. The V and J genes are TRBV10-1 and TRBJ2-1; D is undetermined. Germline CDR1 is WNHNN and CDR2 is SYGVQD (reference sequence). The CDR3 runs to 13 residues. The V and J ends lost 3 bases and 3 bases respectively, with 6 bases between them.